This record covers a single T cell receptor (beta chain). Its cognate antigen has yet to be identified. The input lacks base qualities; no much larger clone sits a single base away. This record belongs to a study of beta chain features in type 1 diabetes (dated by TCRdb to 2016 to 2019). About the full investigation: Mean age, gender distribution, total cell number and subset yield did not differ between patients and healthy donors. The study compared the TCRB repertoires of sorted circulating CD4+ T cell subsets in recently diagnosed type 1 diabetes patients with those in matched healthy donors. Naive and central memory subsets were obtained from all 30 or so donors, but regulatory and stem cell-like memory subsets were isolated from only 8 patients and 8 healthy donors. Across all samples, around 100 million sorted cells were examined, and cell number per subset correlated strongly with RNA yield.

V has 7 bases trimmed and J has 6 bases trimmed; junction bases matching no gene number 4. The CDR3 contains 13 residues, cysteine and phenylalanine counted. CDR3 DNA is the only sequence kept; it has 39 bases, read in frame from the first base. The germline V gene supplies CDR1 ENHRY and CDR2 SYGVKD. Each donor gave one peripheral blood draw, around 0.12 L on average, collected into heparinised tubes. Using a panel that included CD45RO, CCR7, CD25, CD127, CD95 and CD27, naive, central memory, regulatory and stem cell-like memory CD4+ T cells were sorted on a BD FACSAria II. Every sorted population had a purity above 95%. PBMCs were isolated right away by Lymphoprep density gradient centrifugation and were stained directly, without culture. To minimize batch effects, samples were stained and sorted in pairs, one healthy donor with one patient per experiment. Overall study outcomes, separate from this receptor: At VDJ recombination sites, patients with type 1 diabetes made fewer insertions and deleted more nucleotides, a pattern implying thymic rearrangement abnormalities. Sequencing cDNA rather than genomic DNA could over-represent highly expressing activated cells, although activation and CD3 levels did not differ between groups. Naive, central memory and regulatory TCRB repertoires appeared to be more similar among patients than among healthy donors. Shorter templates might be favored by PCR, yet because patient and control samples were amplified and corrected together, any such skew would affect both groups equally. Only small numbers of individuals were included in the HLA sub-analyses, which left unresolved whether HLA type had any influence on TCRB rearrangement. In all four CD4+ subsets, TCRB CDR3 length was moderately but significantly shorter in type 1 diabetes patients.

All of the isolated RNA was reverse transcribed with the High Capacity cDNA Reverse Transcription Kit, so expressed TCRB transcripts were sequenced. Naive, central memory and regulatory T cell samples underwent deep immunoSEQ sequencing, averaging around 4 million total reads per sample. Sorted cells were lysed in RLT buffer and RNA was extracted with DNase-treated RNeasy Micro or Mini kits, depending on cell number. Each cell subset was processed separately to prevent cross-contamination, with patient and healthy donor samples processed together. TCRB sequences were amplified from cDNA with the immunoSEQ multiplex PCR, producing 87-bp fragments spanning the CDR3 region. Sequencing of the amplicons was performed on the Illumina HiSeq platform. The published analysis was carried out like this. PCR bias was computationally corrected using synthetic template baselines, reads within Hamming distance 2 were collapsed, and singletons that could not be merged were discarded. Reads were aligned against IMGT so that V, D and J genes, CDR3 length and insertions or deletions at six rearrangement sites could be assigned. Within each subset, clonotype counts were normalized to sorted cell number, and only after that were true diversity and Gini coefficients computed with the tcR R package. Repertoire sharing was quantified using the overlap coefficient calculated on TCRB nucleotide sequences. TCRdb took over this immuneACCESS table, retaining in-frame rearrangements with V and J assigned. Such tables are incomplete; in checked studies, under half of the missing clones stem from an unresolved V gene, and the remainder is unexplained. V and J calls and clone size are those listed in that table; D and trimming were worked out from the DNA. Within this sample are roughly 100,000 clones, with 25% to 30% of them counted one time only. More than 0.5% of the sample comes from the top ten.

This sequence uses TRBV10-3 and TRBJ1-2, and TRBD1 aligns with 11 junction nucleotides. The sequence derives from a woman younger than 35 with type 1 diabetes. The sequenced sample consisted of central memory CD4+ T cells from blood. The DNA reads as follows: TGTGCCATCACCGGACAGGGGGCCCATGGCTACACCTTC. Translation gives CAITGQGAHGYTF.